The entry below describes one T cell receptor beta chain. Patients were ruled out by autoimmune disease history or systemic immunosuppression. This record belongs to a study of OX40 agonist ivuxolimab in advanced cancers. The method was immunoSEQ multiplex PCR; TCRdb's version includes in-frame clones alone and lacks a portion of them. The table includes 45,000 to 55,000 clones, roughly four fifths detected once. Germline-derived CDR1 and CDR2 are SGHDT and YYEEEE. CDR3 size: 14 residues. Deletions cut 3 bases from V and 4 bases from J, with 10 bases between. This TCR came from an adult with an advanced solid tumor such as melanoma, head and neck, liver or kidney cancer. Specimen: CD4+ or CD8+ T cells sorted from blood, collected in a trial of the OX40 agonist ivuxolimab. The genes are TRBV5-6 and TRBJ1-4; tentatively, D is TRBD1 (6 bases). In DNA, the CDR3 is TGTGCCAGCAGCTCGGACAGAAGTAATGAAAAACTGTTTTTT. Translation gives CASSSDRSNEKLFF.